The 25 T cell receptor beta chains reported below all come from one sample, sequenced in a study of spatial heterogeneity in lung cancer. Time point in this sample: sample taken at primary tumor resection. The antigens for these receptors are not known. TCRdb processed the 5' RACE reads anew with MiXCR; each CDR3 protein has one entry. The repertoire holds 3,000 or so distinct CDR3 sequences, with 16% as singletons. General study points: The number of expanded tumor alpha and beta chains correlated with mutation number.

The sample consisted of lung tumor tissue, taken at surgery. These receptors were collected from a male donor with early-stage non-small cell lung cancer.

The chain has TRBV28 and TRBJ2-7; D is ambiguous. V was shortened by 5 bases and J by 3 bases, with 5 bases between the two germline ends. CDR1 is MDHEN, CDR2 SYDVKM, per germline. This CDR3 is 11 amino acids long. CDR3 protein: CASSGNYEQYF. CDR3 DNA: TGTGCCAGCAGTGGTAACTACGAGCAGTACTTC. Full variable domain (remainder filled in from reference TRBV28 and TRBJ2-7): DVKVTQSSRYLVKRTGEKVFLECVQDMDHENMFWYRQDPGLGLRLIYFSYDVKMKEKGDIPEGYSVSREKKERFSLILESASTNQTSMYLCASSGNYEQYFGPGTRLTVT.

By share, this clonotype ranks as medium-sized. This chain links TRBV4-1 with TRBJ1-1, with TRBD1 as a possible D gene (6 bases). V gave up 6 bases and J gave up 6 bases, with 8 bases separating them. This CDR3 contains 11 residues. Germline CDR1 reads MGHRA; CDR2 reads YSYEKL. In DNA, the CDR3 is TGCGCCAGCAGAGAGGGGGCTGAAGCTTTCTTT. Protein sequence: CASREGAEAFF.

Note on this clonotype: Being one base from a much bigger clone, this may be a read error. The CDR3 bases are TGTGCCAACAGCCCGCGTGGGCTAGCGGACTACAATGAGCAGTTCTTC. It is translated as CANSPRGLADYNEQFF. J is TRBJ2-1 and V is TRBV13; the match to TRBD2 covers 7 bases. This CDR3 comprises 16 residues. CDR1 is PRHDT, CDR2 FYEKMQ, per germline (reference sequence).

V is TRBV14 and J is TRBJ2-7, with D unclear. The CDR3 is made up of 12 amino acids. Germline CDR1 and CDR2: SGHDN and FVKESK. Trimming took off 1 base at V and 5 bases at J, with 6 bases between the two ends. For the CDR3, the DNA is TGTGCCAGCAGCCAAGTTTTCCACGAGCAGTACTTC. The encoded protein is CASSQVFHEQYF.

Relative to its sample, this clonotype is medium-sized. V usage is TRBV2 and J usage is TRBJ2-4; 7 bases agree with TRBD1. Germline-derived CDR1 and CDR2 are SNHLY and FYNNEI. V dropped 8 bases and J dropped 9; count of bases not matched to a gene: 10. The CDR3 loop spans 13 amino acids. The CDR3 here is CASGKKQGIIQYF. DNA for the CDR3: TGTGCCAGCGGCAAGAAACAGGGGATCATTCAGTACTTC.

The chain employs TRBV27 and TRBJ2-5; 7 bases map to TRBD2. The length of the CDR3 is 12 residues. The J segment lost 5 bases and the V segment lost 8 bases, leaving 5 bases of the junction unmatched. Germline values: CDR1 MNHEY, CDR2 SMNVEV (reference sequence). In nucleotides, the CDR3 is TGTGCCAGCGGGAGGGCCAGGGAGACCCAGTACTTC. Translating it yields CASGRARETQYF.

This clonotype was recorded a few times. This CDR3 is CASSRTGSGSNTGELFF. The CDR3 nucleotides are TGTGCCAGCAGCCGAACAGGGAGCGGGTCGAACACCGGGGAGCTGTTTTTT. The chain uses TRBV5-4 and TRBJ2-2, with D possibly being TRBD1 or TRBD2 (6 bases each). This CDR3 contains 17 residues. Germline assignment: CDR1 SGHNT and CDR2 YYREEE (reference sequence). Trimming shortened V by 4 bases and J by 0 bases, and 16 bases separated the two germline ends.

In its sample, this clonotype ranks as medium-sized (0.01 to 0.1%). In DNA form, the CDR3 reads TGCAGTGCTAGAGTACTAGCGGGAGCCTACAATGAGCAGTTCTTC. Amino acid sequence: CSARVLAGAYNEQFF. This rearrangement joins TRBV20-1 to TRBJ2-1, with 11 bases aligning to TRBD2. The CDR3 covers 15 residues. V trimming: 1 base; J trimming: 2 bases; junction bases outside the gene matches: 1. CDR1 DFQATT and CDR2 SNEGSKA come from the germline V gene (reference sequence).

This clonotype has only a few counts. V is TRBV12-3 or TRBV12-4 and J is TRBJ1-2, with D perhaps TRBD1 (5 bases). The V end was cut by 8 bases, the J end by 5 bases, with 18 bases between. The CDR3 is 14 residues long. The CDR3 reads CASSPGREVYGYTF. The CDR3 DNA reads TGTGCCAGCTCACCCGGCAGGGAAGTTTATGGCTACACCTTC.

There are a few counts of this clonotype. The chain uses TRBV11-2 and TRBJ2-1, with TRBD2 matching over 8 bases. V shed 3 bases and J 4 bases; nucleotides not matched to a gene: 5. Germline assignment: CDR1 SGHAT and CDR2 FQNNGV. The CDR3 runs to 15 residues. This chain's CDR3 is CASSFGPSGYNEQFF. The CDR3 DNA reads as TGTGCCAGCAGCTTCGGGCCTAGCGGGTACAATGAGCAGTTCTTC.

This clonotype has more than one count but fewer than ten. This chain links TRBV29-1 with TRBJ2-1, with 9 nucleotides matching TRBD2. The CDR3 is 18 residues long. V lost 0 bases to trimming and J lost 0 bases; unmatched junction nucleotides: 9. In germline, CDR1 is SQVTM, CDR2 ANQGSEA. CDR3 amino acids: CSVEDPFSGGSSYNEQFF. The CDR3 nucleotides read TGCAGCGTTGAAGACCCATTTAGCGGGGGCAGCTCCTACAATGAGCAGTTCTTC.

CDR3 protein: CASSPSSGIGYEQYF. In DNA, the CDR3 is TGTGCCAGCAGTCCCTCTAGCGGGATCGGCTACGAGCAGTACTTC. This chain joins TRBV28 and TRBJ2-7, with TRBD2 matching 9 bases. Trimming cost V 5 bases and J 3 bases; bases outside gene matches: 8. CDR1 is MDHEN and CDR2 is SYDVKM in the germline V gene. The CDR3 extends over 15 amino acids.

The DNA of the CDR3 is TGTGCCAGCAGCTGGGACACGAACACTGAAGCTTTCTTT. This encodes CASSWDTNTEAFF. The chain has TRBV6-5 and TRBJ1-1, with D possibly TRBD1 on 6 matching bases. V lost 6 bases and J lost 1, with 9 bases in between. The germline V gene has CDR1 MNHEY and CDR2 SVGAGI. This CDR3 is 13 amino acids long.

This clonotype is categorized as medium-sized (0.01 to 0.1%). The chain employs TRBV2 and TRBJ2-5, with 9 bases matching TRBD1. V was pared by 6 bases and J by 5 bases, with 10 bases of the junction left unmatched. Germline V gene lookup returns CDR1 SNHLY and CDR2 FYNNEI. The CDR3 is 15 amino acids. The CDR3 DNA is TGTGCCAGCAGCCCGCGGACAGGGGTGATGGAGACCCAGTACTTC. It encodes CASSPRTGVMETQYF.

CDR3 in DNA: TGCAGTGCAGAGACAGTAGCCAAAAACATTCAGTACTTC. This gives the protein CSAETVAKNIQYF. The genes are TRBV20-1 and TRBJ2-4; TRBD1 is a possible D gene (5 bases). Germline V gene lookup returns CDR1 DFQATT and CDR2 SNEGSKA (reference sequence). Trimming took off 6 bases at V and 0 bases at J, with 9 bases between the two ends. The CDR3 contains 13 residues.

The J gene is TRBJ1-1, the V gene TRBV5-4; a weak D match, TRBD1 (5 bases). CDR3 length equals 13 residues. Trimming removed 7 bases from V and 0 bases from J, with 10 bases in between. CDR1 SGHNT and CDR2 YYREEE come from the germline V gene (reference sequence). The chain's CDR3 is CASLRDLNTEAFF. The CDR3 nucleotides read TGTGCCAGCTTGCGGGACTTGAACACTGAAGCTTTCTTT.

A single count supports this clonotype. V and J are TRBV6-1 and TRBJ1-1; no firm D call. CDR1 MNHNS and CDR2 SASEGT come from the germline V gene. The CDR3 loop spans 16 amino acids. V lost 4 bases and J lost 3, with 18 bases in between. The CDR3 here is CASSAPAATSDTEAFF. In DNA, the CDR3 is TGTGCCAGCAGTGCCCCCGCCGCGACCTCGGACACTGAAGCTTTCTTT.

This rearrangement joins TRBV10-3 to TRBJ2-7; D gene uncertain. Per germline, CDR1 ENHRY and CDR2 SYGVKD. Trimming removed 7 bases at V and 0 bases at J, with 7 bases between. The CDR3 is 12 residues long. As DNA, the CDR3 is TGTGCCATCAAAAACAACTCCTACGAGCAGTACTTC. This gives the protein CAIKNNSYEQYF.

Only a few counts were recorded for this clonotype. V usage is TRBV13 and J usage is TRBJ2-5, with 7 bases fitting TRBD2. The CDR3 is 13 amino acids. J gave up 4 bases and V 2 bases, and 1 base lay outside the gene matches. The V gene's germline CDR1 is PRHDT and CDR2 FYEKMQ (reference sequence). The CDR3 here is CASSLREGETQYF. The CDR3, as DNA: TGTGCCAGCAGCTTAAGGGAGGGAGAGACCCAGTACTTC.

In this sample, this clonotype is medium-sized. V usage is TRBV11-1 and J usage is TRBJ2-3; the match to TRBD2 covers 9 bases. V lost 4 bases to trimming and J lost 1 base; unmatched junction nucleotides: 3. The CDR3 is 15 amino acids. Germline CDR1 is SGHAT and CDR2 is FQDESV (reference sequence). The CDR3 region is CASSYRLAGTDTQYF. The CDR3 nucleotides read TGTGCCAGCAGCTACCGACTAGCGGGCACAGATACGCAGTATTTT.

This clonotype was counted only a few times. This chain joins TRBV13 and TRBJ2-5, with D uncertain. Germline V gene data show CDR1 as PRHDT and CDR2 as FYEKMQ (reference sequence). Trimming stripped 3 bases from V and 2 bases from J, with 7 bases between. The CDR3 loop spans 13 amino acids. The CDR3: CASSLNRQETQYF. CDR3 bases: TGTGCCAGCAGCTTGAACAGACAAGAGACCCAGTACTTC. The full variable domain, rest sourced from reference TRBV13 and TRBJ2-5, is AAGVIQSPRHLIKEKRETATLKCYPIPRHDTVYWYQQGPGQDPQFLISFYEKMQSDKGSIPDRFSAQQFSDYHSELNMSSLELGDSALYFCASSLNRQETQYFGPGTRLLVL.

This clonotype is categorized as medium-sized. The chain combines TRBV7-7 with TRBJ2-2; 8 bases agree with TRBD1. The V segment lost 5 bases and the J segment 6 bases; nucleotides outside the gene matches: 8. The CDR3 is made up of 15 amino acids. Germline loops: CDR1 SSHAT, CDR2 FNYEAQ (reference sequence). As DNA, the CDR3 is TGTGCCAGCAGCAAGACAGGGGCTCCCGCCGGGGAGCTGTTTTTT. Its translation is CASSKTGAPAGELFF.

The genes are TRBV6-1 and TRBJ2-3, with D maybe TRBD1 (6 bases). V lost 5 bases and J lost 2, with 17 bases in between. In germline, CDR1 is MNHNS, CDR2 SASEGT. This CDR3 has 16 residues. The CDR3 sequence: CASSRLQGSTTDTQYF. CDR3 sequence (DNA): TGTGCCAGCAGTAGATTACAGGGATCCACCACAGATACGCAGTATTTT.

This clonotype ranks as medium-sized (0.01 to 0.1%). This chain connects TRBV29-1 to TRBJ1-2; TRBD1 is a possible D gene (6 bases). The CDR3 contains 15 residues. CDR1 is SQVTM and CDR2 is ANQGSEA in the germline V gene. With 7 bases removed from V and 7 bases from J, the gap between germline ends came to 25 bases. The CDR3 spells CSARGGLGTFSGYTF. CDR3 sequence (DNA): TGCAGCGCTCGAGGGGGGTTAGGGACCTTTAGTGGCTACACCTTC.

By proportion, this clonotype is medium-sized (0.01 to 0.1%). The rearrangement links TRBV20-1 to TRBJ2-3, with 9 bases matching TRBD2. Per germline, CDR1 DFQATT and CDR2 SNEGSKA (reference sequence). This CDR3 is 15 amino acids long. J lost 6 bases, V lost 2 bases, and 9 bases had no gene match. The CDR3 DNA reads TGCAGTGCTAGACGAGCGGGAGGTGGCGCGGATACGCAGTATTTT. Amino acid sequence: CSARRAGGGADTQYF.